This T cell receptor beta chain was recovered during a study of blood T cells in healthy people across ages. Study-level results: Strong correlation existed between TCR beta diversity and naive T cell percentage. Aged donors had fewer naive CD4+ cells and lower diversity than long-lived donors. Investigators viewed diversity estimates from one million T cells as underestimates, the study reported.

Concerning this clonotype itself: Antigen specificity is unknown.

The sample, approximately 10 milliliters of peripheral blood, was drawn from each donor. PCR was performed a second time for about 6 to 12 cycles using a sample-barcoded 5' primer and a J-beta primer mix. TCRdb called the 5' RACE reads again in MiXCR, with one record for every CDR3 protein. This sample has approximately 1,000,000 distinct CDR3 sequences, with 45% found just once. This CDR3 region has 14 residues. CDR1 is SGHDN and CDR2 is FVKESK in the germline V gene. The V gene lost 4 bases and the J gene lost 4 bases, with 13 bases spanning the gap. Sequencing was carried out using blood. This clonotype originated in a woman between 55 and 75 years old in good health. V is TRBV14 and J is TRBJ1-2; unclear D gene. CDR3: CASSPDQRAYGYTF. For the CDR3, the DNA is TGTGCCAGCAGCCCCGACCAGCGAGCCTATGGCTACACCTTC.